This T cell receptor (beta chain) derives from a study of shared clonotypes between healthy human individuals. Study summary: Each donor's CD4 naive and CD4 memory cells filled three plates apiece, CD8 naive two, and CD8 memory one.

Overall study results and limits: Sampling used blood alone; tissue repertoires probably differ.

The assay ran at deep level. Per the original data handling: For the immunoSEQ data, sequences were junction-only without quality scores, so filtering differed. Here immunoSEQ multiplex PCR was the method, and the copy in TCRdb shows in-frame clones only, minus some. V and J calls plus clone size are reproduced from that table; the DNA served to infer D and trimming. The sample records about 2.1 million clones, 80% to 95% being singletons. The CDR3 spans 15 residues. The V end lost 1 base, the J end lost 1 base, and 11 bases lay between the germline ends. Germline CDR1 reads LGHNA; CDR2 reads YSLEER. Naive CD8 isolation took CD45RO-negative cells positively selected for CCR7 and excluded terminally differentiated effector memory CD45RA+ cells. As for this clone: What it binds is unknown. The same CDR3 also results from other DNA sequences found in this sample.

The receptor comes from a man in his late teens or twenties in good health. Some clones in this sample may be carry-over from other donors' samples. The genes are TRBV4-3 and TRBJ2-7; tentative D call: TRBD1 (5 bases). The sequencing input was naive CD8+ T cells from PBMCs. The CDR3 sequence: CASSQGRTKSYEQYF. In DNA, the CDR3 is TGCGCCAGCAGCCAAGGAAGGACAAAGTCCTACGAGCAGTACTTC.